This T cell receptor beta chain was found in a study of T cell repertoires in cytomegalovirus infection. Study information: It was recently identified HLA-C-restricted and well-studied HLA-B-restricted CMV epitopes that the study used. Public TCR beta signatures indicated both CMV infection and matching HLA type. Study findings and constraints: HLA-C-restricted CMV-specific TCR beta clonotypes were dominant in the ex vivo response. CMV carriers having the relevant HLA were flagged by cumulative public TCR beta family frequency.

TCRdb reanalysed the reads using MiXCR and keeps one entry per CDR3 protein. The sample records about a million distinct CDR3 sequences, roughly a third being singletons. The ends were cut back, 0 bases at V and 0 bases at J, with 15 bases in the middle. Germline CDR1 SGHVS, CDR2 FQNEAQ. This CDR3 spans 18 amino acids. This clonotype has a count of ten or more. Its antigen is not identified. This material consisted of cultured CD8+ T cells from PBMCs, taken from culture after CMV antigen stimulation. The V and J genes are TRBV7-8 and TRBJ2-1, with D perhaps assigned TRBD1 or TRBD2 (5 bases each). The clonotype was recovered from a human donor in good health (CMV status not recorded). Some clones in this sample may be carry-over from other donors' samples. CDR3 nucleotide sequence: TGTGCCAGCAGCTTAGCGTGGGCAGGGACGAGCTCCTACAATGAGCAGTTCTTC. Translating it yields CASSLAWAGTSSYNEQFF. The whole variable domain, filled in from reference TRBV7-8 and TRBJ2-1, reads GAGVSQSPRYKVAKRGQDVALRCDPISGHVSLFWYQQALGQGPEFLTYFQNEAQLDKSGLPSDRFFAERPEGSVSTLKIQRTQQEDSAVYLCASSLAWAGTSSYNEQFFGPGTRLTVL.